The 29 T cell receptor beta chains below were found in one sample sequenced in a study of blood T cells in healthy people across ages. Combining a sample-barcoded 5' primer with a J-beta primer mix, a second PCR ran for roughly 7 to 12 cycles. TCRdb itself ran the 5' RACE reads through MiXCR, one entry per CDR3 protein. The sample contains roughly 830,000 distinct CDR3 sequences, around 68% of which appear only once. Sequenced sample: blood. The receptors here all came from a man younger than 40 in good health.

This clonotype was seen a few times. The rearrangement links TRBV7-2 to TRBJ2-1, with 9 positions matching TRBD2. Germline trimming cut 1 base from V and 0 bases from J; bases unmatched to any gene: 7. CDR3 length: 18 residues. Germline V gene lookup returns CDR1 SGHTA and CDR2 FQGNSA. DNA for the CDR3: TGTGCCAGCAGCTTAGTTGGAGGCGGGGGGGTCTCCTACAATGAGCAGTTCTTC. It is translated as CASSLVGGGGVSYNEQFF.

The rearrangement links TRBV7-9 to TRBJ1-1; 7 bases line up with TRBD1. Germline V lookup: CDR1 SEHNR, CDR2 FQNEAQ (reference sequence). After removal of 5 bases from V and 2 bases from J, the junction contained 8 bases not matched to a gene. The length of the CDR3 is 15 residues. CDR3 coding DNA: TGTGCCAGCAGCGATACTACAGGGGCCAACACTGAAGCTTTCTTT. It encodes CASSDTTGANTEAFF.

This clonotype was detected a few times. CDR3 sequence (DNA): TGTGCCAGCAGCCAAGATCTAAAGGGCCAAGAGACCCAGTACTTC. This encodes CASSQDLKGQETQYF. V and J are TRBV4-2 and TRBJ2-5; D is undetermined. The CDR3 covers 15 residues. Trimming took off 0 bases at V and 1 base at J, with 9 bases between the two ends. In germline, CDR1 is LGHNA, CDR2 YNFKEQ.

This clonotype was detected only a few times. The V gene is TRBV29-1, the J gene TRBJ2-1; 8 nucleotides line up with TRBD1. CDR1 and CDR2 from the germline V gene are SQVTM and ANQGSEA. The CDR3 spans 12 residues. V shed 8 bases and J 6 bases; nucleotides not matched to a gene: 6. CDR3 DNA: TGCAGCACCCGGACAGGGACCAATGAGCAGTTCTTC. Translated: CSTRTGTNEQFF.

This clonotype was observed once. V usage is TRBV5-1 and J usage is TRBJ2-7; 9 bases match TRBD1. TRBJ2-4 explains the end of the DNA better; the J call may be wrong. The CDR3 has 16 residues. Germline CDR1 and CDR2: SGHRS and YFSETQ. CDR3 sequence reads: CASSLMATGGLDIQYF. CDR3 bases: TGCGCCAGCAGCTTAATGGCGACAGGGGGGTTGGACATTCAGTACTTC.

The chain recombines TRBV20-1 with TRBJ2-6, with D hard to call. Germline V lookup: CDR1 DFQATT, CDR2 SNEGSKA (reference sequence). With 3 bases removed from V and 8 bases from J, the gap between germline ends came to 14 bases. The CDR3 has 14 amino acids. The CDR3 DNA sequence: TGCAGTGCTAGCAGGCAGTTGGAGCCCAACGTCCTGACTTTC. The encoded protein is CSASRQLEPNVLTF.

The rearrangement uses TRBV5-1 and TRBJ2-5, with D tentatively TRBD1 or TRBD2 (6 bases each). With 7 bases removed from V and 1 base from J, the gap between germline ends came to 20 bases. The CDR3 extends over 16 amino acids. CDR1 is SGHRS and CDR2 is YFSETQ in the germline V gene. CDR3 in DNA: TGCGCCAGCGAAAAAATTGCGGGGACAAGCCAAGAGACCCAGTACTTC. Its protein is CASEKIAGTSQETQYF.

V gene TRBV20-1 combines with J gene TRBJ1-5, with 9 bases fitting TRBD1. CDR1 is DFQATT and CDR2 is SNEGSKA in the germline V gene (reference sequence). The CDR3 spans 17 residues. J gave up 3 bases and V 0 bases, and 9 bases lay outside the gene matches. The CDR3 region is CSARDGGTGSINQPQHF. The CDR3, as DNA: TGCAGTGCTAGAGATGGGGGGACAGGGAGTATCAATCAGCCCCAGCATTTT.

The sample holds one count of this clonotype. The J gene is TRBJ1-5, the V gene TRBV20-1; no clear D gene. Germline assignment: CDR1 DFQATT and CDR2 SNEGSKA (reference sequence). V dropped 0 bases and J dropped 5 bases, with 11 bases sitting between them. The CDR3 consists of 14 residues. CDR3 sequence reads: CSARDFKEDQPQHF. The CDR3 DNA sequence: TGCAGTGCTAGAGACTTCAAGGAGGATCAGCCCCAGCATTTT.

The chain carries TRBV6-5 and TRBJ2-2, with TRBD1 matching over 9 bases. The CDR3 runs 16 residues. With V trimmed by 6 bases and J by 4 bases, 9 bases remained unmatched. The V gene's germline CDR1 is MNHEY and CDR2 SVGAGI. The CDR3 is CASRPPGQGLTGELFF. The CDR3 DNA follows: TGTGCCAGCAGGCCTCCGGGACAGGGCCTCACCGGGGAGCTGTTTTTT.

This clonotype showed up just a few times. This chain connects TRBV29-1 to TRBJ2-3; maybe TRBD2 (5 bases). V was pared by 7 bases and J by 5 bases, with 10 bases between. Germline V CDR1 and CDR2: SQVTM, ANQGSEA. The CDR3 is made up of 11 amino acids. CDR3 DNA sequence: TGCAGCGCCGGACTTGAAGATACGCAGTATTTT. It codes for CSAGLEDTQYF.

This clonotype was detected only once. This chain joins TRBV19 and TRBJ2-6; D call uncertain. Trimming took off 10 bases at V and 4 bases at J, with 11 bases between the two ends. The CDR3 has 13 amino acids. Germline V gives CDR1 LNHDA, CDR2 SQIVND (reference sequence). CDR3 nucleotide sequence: TGTGCCACATTGGGGTTCGGGGCCAACGTCCTGACTTTC. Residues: CATLGFGANVLTF.

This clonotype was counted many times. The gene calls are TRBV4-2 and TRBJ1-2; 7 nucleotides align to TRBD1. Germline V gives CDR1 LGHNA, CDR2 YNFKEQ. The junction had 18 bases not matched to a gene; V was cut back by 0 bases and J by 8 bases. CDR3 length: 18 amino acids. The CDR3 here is CASSQDWGRQGRLVGYTF. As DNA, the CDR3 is TGTGCCAGCAGCCAAGATTGGGGAAGACAGGGTCGTTTGGTGGGCTACACCTTC.

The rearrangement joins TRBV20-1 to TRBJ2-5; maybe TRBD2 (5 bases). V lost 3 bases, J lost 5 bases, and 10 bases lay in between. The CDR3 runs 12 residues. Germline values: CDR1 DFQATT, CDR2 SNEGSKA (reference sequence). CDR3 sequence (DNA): TGCAGTGCTAGGAGGGCCGGGGAGACCCAGTACTTC. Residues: CSARRAGETQYF.

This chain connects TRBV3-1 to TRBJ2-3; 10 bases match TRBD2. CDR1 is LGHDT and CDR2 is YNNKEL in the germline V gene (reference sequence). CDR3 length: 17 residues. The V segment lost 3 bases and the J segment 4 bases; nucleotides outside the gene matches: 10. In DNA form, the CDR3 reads TGTGCCAGCAGCCACGAACTAACTAGCGGGGAGGCAGATACGCAGTATTTT. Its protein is CASSHELTSGEADTQYF.

CDR3 residues: CASNSRFSYEQYF. In DNA form, the CDR3 reads TGTGCCAGCAACTCCCGGTTCTCCTACGAGCAGTACTTC. This chain joins TRBV7-2 and TRBJ2-7; D gene unclear. CDR1 is SGHTA, CDR2 FQGNSA, per germline. The CDR3 has 13 amino acids. V was shortened by 7 bases and J by 0 bases, with 10 bases between the two germline ends.

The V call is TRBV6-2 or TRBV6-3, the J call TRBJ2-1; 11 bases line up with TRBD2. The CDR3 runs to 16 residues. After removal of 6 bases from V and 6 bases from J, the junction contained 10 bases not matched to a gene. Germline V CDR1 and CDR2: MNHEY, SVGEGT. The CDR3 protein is CASSRTLAGGFNEQFF. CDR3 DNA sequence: TGTGCCAGCAGCCGTACTCTAGCGGGGGGCTTCAATGAGCAGTTCTTC.

CDR3 sequence: CASSLGLAGDLKTQYF. CDR3 in DNA: TGCGCCAGCAGCTTGGGGCTAGCGGGGGACTTGAAGACCCAGTACTTC. The J gene is TRBJ2-5, the V gene TRBV5-1; 10 nucleotides line up with TRBD2. Germline CDR1 reads SGHRS; CDR2 reads YFSETQ. This CDR3 is 16 amino acids long. J gave up 6 bases and V 0 bases, and 8 bases lay outside the gene matches.

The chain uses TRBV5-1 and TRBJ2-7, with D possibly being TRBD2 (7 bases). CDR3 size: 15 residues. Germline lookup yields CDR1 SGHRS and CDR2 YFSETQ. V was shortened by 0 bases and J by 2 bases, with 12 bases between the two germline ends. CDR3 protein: CASSLEQGGPYEQYF. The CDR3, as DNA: TGCGCCAGCAGCTTGGAACAGGGAGGGCCCTACGAGCAGTACTTC.

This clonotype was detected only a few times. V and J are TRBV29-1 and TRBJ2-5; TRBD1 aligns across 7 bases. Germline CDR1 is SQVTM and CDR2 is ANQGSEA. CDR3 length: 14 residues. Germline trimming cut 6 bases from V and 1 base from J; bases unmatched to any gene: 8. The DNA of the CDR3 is TGCAGCGTGGCGAAGGGACAGCCCCAAGAGACCCAGTACTTC. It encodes CSVAKGQPQETQYF.

CDR3 amino acids: CASSTNSGSFGEQFF. The DNA of the CDR3 is TGTGCCAGCAGCACAAATAGCGGCTCTTTCGGTGAGCAGTTCTTC. This sequence joins TRBV9 and TRBJ2-1, with D maybe TRBD2 (6 bases). Germline assignment: CDR1 SGDLS and CDR2 YYNGEE. Trimming removed 4 bases at V and 9 bases at J, with 20 bases between. There are 15 residues in the CDR3.

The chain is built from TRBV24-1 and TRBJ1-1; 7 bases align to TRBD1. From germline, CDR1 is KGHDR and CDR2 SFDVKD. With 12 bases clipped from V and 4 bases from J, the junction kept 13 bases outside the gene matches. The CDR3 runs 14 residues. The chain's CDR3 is CASQARDRRTEAFF. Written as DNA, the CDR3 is TGTGCCTCTCAGGCCAGGGACAGACGCACTGAAGCTTTCTTT.

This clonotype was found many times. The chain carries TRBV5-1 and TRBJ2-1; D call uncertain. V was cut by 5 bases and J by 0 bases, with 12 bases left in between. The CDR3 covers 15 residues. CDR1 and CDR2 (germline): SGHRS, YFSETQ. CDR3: CASSKDPYSYNEQFF. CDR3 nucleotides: TGCGCCAGCAGTAAGGACCCCTACTCCTACAATGAGCAGTTCTTC. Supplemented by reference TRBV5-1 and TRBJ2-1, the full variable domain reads KAGVTQTPRYLIKTRGQQVTLSCSPISGHRSVSWYQQTPGQGLQFLFEYFSETQRNKGNFPGRFSGRQFSNSRSEMNVSTLELGDSALYLCASSKDPYSYNEQFFGPGTRLTVL.

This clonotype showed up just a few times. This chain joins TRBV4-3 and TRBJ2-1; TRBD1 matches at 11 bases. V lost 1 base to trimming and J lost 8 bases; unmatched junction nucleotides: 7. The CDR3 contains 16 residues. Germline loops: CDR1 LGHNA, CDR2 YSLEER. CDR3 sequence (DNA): TGCGCCAGCAGCCAAGGACCGGGACAGGGGGAAGATGAGCAGTTCTTC. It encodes CASSQGPGQGEDEQFF.

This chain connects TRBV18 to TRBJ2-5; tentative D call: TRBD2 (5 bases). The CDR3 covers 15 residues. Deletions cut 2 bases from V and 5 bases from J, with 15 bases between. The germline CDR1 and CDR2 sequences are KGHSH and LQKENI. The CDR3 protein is CASSPTGNRGETQYF. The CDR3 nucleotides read TGTGCCAGCTCACCAACCGGGAACAGAGGGGAGACCCAGTACTTC.

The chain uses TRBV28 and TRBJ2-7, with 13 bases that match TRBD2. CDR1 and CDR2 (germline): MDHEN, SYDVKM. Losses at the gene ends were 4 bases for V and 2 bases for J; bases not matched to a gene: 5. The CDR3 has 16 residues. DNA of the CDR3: TGTGCCAGCAGTTATGGACTAGCGGGGGTTCCCTACGAGCAGTACTTC. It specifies CASSYGLAGVPYEQYF. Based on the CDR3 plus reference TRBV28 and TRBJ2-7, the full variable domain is DVKVTQSSRYLVKRTGEKVFLECVQDMDHENMFWYRQDPGLGLRLIYFSYDVKMKEKGDIPEGYSVSREKKERFSLILESASTNQTSMYLCASSYGLAGVPYEQYFGPGTRLTVT.

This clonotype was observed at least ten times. CDR3 nucleotide sequence: TGTGCCAGCAGCCAAGGGACCCCGACGGCCTACAATGAGCAGTTCTTC. Translating gives CASSQGTPTAYNEQFF. The chain couples TRBV14 to TRBJ2-1; no firm D call. CDR1 and CDR2 (germline): SGHDN, FVKESK. Trimming shortened V by 1 base and J by 2 bases, and 12 bases separated the two germline ends. This CDR3 has 16 residues.

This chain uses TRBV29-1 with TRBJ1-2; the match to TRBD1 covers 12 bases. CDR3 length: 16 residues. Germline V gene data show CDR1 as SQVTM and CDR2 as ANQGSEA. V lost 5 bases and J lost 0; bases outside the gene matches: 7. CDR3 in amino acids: CSVTGTGGLANYGYTF. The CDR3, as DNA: TGCAGCGTTACCGGGACAGGGGGCCTAGCTAACTATGGCTACACCTTC. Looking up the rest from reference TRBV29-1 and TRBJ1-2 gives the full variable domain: SAVISQKPSRDICQRGTSLTIQCQVDSQVTMMFWYRQQPGQSLTLIATANQGSEATYESGFVIDKFPISRPNLTFSTLTVSNMSPEDSSIYLCSVTGTGGLANYGYTFGSGTRLTVV.

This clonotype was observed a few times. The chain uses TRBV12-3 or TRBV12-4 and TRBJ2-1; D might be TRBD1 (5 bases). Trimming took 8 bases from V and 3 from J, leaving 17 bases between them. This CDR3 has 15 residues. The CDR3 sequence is CASGPVTAIYNEQFF. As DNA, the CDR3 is TGTGCCAGCGGTCCGGTGACAGCCATCTACAATGAGCAGTTCTTC.